These 22 T cell receptor beta chains came from one sample sequenced in a study of blood T cells in healthy people across ages (dated by TCRdb to about 2015). Receptor libraries were prepared by 5' RACE. TCRdb shows the sequencer as Illumina HiSeq 2500. A second roughly 7 to 12 cycle PCR used a sample-barcoded 5' primer and a J-beta primer mix. The public reads were run again by TCRdb, first through fastp at Q25 and then through MiXCR, and only productive beta chains were kept. Rows merge per CDR3 protein into single entries with the most common DNA and genes. Present in this sample are about 2 million distinct CDR3 sequences, around 48% of which were seen just once. Approximately 2% of the sample rests with the top ten. Sequencing used blood. The receptors stem from a middle-aged woman in good health.

This clonotype was observed a few times. The chain joins TRBV20-1 to TRBJ2-4, with 10 bases identical to TRBD1. The J call is in doubt because the DNA end fits TRBJ2-7 better. Germline V gives CDR1 DFQATT, CDR2 SNEGSKA (reference sequence). This CDR3 spans 12 amino acids. The CDR3 region has the DNA TGCAGTGCCGGGGACAGGGGAGGCGAGCAGTACTTC. It is translated as CSAGDRGGEQYF.

The chain carries TRBV6-2 or TRBV6-3 and TRBJ2-7; 9 bases are shared with TRBD1. The V segment lost 5 bases and the J segment 5 bases; nucleotides outside the gene matches: 10. The CDR3 runs to 15 residues. CDR1 is MNHEY and CDR2 is SVGEGT in the germline V gene. CDR3 sequence reads: CASSTAGTGYHEQYF. Here the CDR3 DNA reads TGTGCCAGCAGTACCGCCGGGACAGGGTACCACGAGCAGTACTTC.

This chain connects TRBV20-1 to TRBJ1-2, with 9 nucleotides matching TRBD1. The CDR3 spans 12 residues. CDR1 and CDR2 from the germline V gene are DFQATT and SNEGSKA (reference sequence). V trimming: 7 bases; J trimming: 1 base; junction bases outside the gene matches: 1. This chain's CDR3 is CSGTGDNYGYTF. The CDR3 DNA follows: TGCAGTGGGACAGGGGATAACTATGGCTACACCTTC.

This chain joins TRBV6-6 and TRBJ2-7; 8 bases match TRBD1. CDR3 length: 15 residues. J was trimmed by 1 base and V by 8 bases; bases with no gene match: 10. The germline gives CDR1 MNHNY, CDR2 SVGAGI (reference sequence). The CDR3 DNA follows: TGTGCCAGCCAAAACGGGGACAGGAGTTCCTACGAGCAGTACTTC. Amino acids: CASQNGDRSSYEQYF.

In nucleotides, the CDR3 is TGTGCCAGCAGCCCTCAGGGGTGGGACTATGGCTACACCTTC. This codes for CASSPQGWDYGYTF. This chain links TRBV13 with TRBJ1-2; D is possibly TRBD1 (6 bases). Germline CDR1 PRHDT, CDR2 FYEKMQ (reference sequence). This CDR3 region has 14 residues. V lost 5 bases and J lost 3, with 13 bases in between.

The chain employs TRBV20-1 and TRBJ2-4, with D tentatively TRBD1 or TRBD2 (6 bases each). There are 13 residues in the CDR3. Trimming took 5 bases from V and 7 from J, leaving 15 bases between them. The V gene's germline CDR1 is DFQATT and CDR2 SNEGSKA (reference sequence). Here the CDR3 DNA reads TGCAGTGCTGAGGGGGGTAGTGGCAACATTCAGTACTTC. As protein: CSAEGGSGNIQYF.

This clonotype was seen more than once but under ten times. V and J are TRBV10-3 and TRBJ2-4; 7 positions match TRBD2. J was trimmed by 4 bases and V by 3 bases; bases with no gene match: 3. Germline lookup yields CDR1 ENHRY and CDR2 SYGVKD. This CDR3 contains 14 residues. For the CDR3, the DNA is TGTGCCATCAGTGACAAAGCGGGGAAAAACATTCAGTACTTC. This translates into CAISDKAGKNIQYF.

The chain recombines TRBV6-1 with TRBJ1-1; tentative D call: TRBD1 (6 bases). V was clipped by 6 bases and J by 10 bases, with 12 bases between them. The CDR3 runs 11 residues. Per germline, CDR1 MNHNS and CDR2 SASEGT. CDR3 coding DNA: TGTGCCAGCAGGGCAGGAGGGGGAGCTTTCTTT. It is translated as CASRAGGGAFF.

Only a few counts were recorded for this clonotype. The genes are TRBV20-1 and TRBJ2-1; D call uncertain. This CDR3 has 12 residues. CDR1 is DFQATT, CDR2 SNEGSKA, per germline (reference sequence). V was pared by 5 bases and J by 10 bases, with 15 bases between. The CDR3 DNA is TGCAGTGCTTCCTTAGTTGTCGGAGAGCAGTTCTTC. Protein product: CSASLVVGEQFF.

J is TRBJ1-5 and V is TRBV25-1; D ambiguous. The CDR3 length is 14 residues. Trimming pared 6 bases from V and 1 base from J, leaving 10 bases between. Germline CDR1 and CDR2: MGHDK and SYGVNS. DNA for the CDR3: TGTGCCAGCAGCCCCTTTGGGAGCAATCAGCCCCAGCATTTT. Its protein is CASSPFGSNQPQHF.

This clonotype was found a few times. The chain uses TRBV6-2 or TRBV6-3 and TRBJ2-1, with TRBD2 identical over 8 bases. This CDR3 contains 17 residues. The J segment lost 0 bases and the V segment lost 5 bases, leaving 9 bases of the junction unmatched. Per germline, CDR1 MNHEY and CDR2 SVGEGT. CDR3 region: CASSPTRTSSSYNEQFF. In nucleotides, the CDR3 is TGTGCCAGCAGTCCCACCCGGACTAGCAGCTCCTACAATGAGCAGTTCTTC.

The chain joins TRBV18 to TRBJ2-7; 9 nucleotides line up with TRBD1. The end of the DNA is better explained by TRBJ2-5, so the J call may be wrong. The germline V gene has CDR1 KGHSH and CDR2 LQKENI. The CDR3 length is 15 residues. This CDR3 reads CASSRDRDRWETQYF. In nucleotides, the CDR3 is TGTGCCAGCTCACGGGACAGGGATCGGTGGGAGACCCAGTACTTC.

This rearrangement joins TRBV20-1 to TRBJ2-1; 12 bases are shared with TRBD2. Trimming at V came to 5 bases and at J to 4 bases, leaving 6 bases not matched to a gene. This CDR3 is 15 amino acids long. Looked up from germline, CDR1 is DFQATT and CDR2 is SNEGSKA (reference sequence). CDR3 protein: CSAVRTSGAYNEQFF. CDR3 bases: TGCAGTGCTGTAAGGACTAGCGGGGCATACAATGAGCAGTTCTTC.

This clonotype was detected only once. V and J are TRBV6-5 and TRBJ1-2; D may be TRBD1 (6 bases). Germline V gene lookup returns CDR1 MNHEY and CDR2 SVGAGI. Trimming removed 7 bases from V and 8 bases from J, with 20 bases in between. This CDR3 has 14 amino acids. CDR3 sequence (DNA): TGTGCCAGCAAGCGGGCAGGGGTCTCGGGGGGCTACACCTTC. The encoded protein is CASKRAGVSGGYTF.

This chain connects TRBV27 to TRBJ2-1, with 11 bases lining up with TRBD2. The CDR3 covers 17 residues. The germline CDR1 and CDR2 sequences are MNHEY and SMNVEV (reference sequence). The V segment lost 2 bases and the J segment 4 bases; nucleotides outside the gene matches: 7. The CDR3 DNA follows: TGTGCCAGCAGTTTAAGGCCTAGCGGGGGGTTATACAATGAGCAGTTCTTC. This translates into CASSLRPSGGLYNEQFF.

Remarks on this clonotype: A read error may produce the germline difference seen at one junction end. The rearrangement joins TRBV13 to TRBJ1-2, with 11 bases fitting TRBD1. There are 16 residues in the CDR3. Per the germline V gene, CDR1 is PRHDT and CDR2 is FYEKMQ (reference sequence). CDR3: CVSSLGRTGGVYGYTF. CDR3 coding DNA: TGTGTCAGCAGCTTAGGCAGGACAGGGGGCGTCTATGGCTACACCTTC. Filled out from reference TRBV13 and TRBJ1-2, the complete variable domain reads AAGVIQSPRHLIKEKRETATLKCYPIPRHDTVYWYQQGPGQDPQFLISFYEKMQSDKGSIPDRFSAQQFSDYHSELNMSSLELGDSALYFCVSSLGRTGGVYGYTFGSGTRLTVV.

This clonotype appeared once. Compared with germline, one end of the junction differs, possibly owing to a read error. The rearrangement links TRBV7-2 to TRBJ2-1; 7 bases are a match to TRBD2. This CDR3 has 17 residues. Germline CDR1 reads SGHTA; CDR2 reads FQGNSA. The CDR3 DNA is TGTGCCAGCAACTTAGAATTTTCCCTTGCGGGGGACAATGAGCAGTTCTTC. The encoded protein is CASNLEFSLAGDNEQFF. The entire variable domain, with the rest obtained from reference TRBV7-2 and TRBJ2-1, is as follows: GAGVSQSPSNKVTEKGKDVELRCDPISGHTALYWYRQSLGQGLEFLIYFQGNSAPDKSGLPSDRFSAERTGGSVSTLTIQRTQQEDSAVYLCASNLEFSLAGDNEQFFGPGTRLTVL.

The chain has TRBV6-2 or TRBV6-3 and TRBJ2-1, with TRBD2 matching over 11 bases. The J segment lost 4 bases and the V segment lost 2 bases, leaving 13 bases of the junction unmatched. The germline V gene has CDR1 MNHEY and CDR2 SVGEGT. The CDR3 spans 19 residues. CDR3 bases: TGTGCCAGCAGTTACCCGGAGACTAGCGGGGCCGGAGGATACAATGAGCAGTTCTTC. Protein product: CASSYPETSGAGGYNEQFF.

The V call is TRBV15, the J call TRBJ1-2; TRBD1 agrees at 9 bases. The junction had 6 bases not matched to a gene; V was cut back by 6 bases and J by 7 bases. Germline CDR1 LNHNV, CDR2 YYDKDF (reference sequence). The CDR3 totals 13 residues. The CDR3: CATRAQGAGGYTF. CDR3 sequence (DNA): TGTGCCACCAGGGCACAGGGGGCGGGTGGCTACACCTTC.

The chain has TRBV2 and TRBJ1-2; D ambiguous. The length of the CDR3 is 14 residues. The V and J ends lost 3 bases and 0 bases respectively, with 8 bases between them. The V gene's germline CDR1 is SNHLY and CDR2 FYNNEI. The CDR3 DNA sequence: TGTGCCAGCAGTGAGGGGTGGGCTAACTATGGCTACACCTTC. Translated, it gives CASSEGWANYGYTF.

The chain carries TRBV6-5 and TRBJ2-1, with a weak D call TRBD2 (6 bases). The CDR3 runs 15 residues. Deletions cut 2 bases from V and 8 bases from J, with 16 bases between. Germline assignment: CDR1 MNHEY and CDR2 SVGAGI. The CDR3 DNA reads TGTGCCAGCAGTTACCGACTAGTCGGGTCCTATGAGCAGTTCTTC. It yields the protein CASSYRLVGSYEQFF.

This clonotype was seen at least ten times. The chain has TRBV4-3 and TRBJ2-6; D remains unclear. V lost 4 bases, J lost 4 bases, and 8 bases lay in between. Germline lookup yields CDR1 LGHNA and CDR2 YSLEER. The CDR3 totals 14 residues. CDR3 protein: CASSPGPGANVLTF. CDR3 DNA sequence: TGCGCCAGCAGCCCCGGACCCGGGGCCAACGTCCTGACTTTC.